This T cell receptor beta chain is from a study of beta chain features in type 1 diabetes. Researchers reported sorting CD4+ naive, central memory, regulatory and stem cell-like memory cells via CD45RO/CCR7/CD25/CD127/CD95/CD27. Points from the study as a whole: In all four CD4+ subsets, TCRB CDR3 length was significantly, moderately reduced in type 1 diabetes.

Trimming at V came to 0 bases and at J to 11 bases, leaving 9 bases not matched to a gene. This CDR3 spans 14 amino acids. Per germline, CDR1 SGHRS and CDR2 YFSETQ. The study reverse transcribed the entire isolated RNA, so it sequenced expressed TCRB transcripts. TCRdb's table, derived via immunoSEQ multiplex PCR, lists solely in-frame clones and lacks some. The table has 850,000 to 900,000 clones, around a sixth seen once. Details on this clone: Antigen: not known.

The sequenced material came from naive CD4+ T cells from blood. The genes are TRBV5-1 and TRBJ1-1; TRBD1 matches at 8 bases. The source is a woman under 30 in good health. CDR3 nucleotide sequence: TGCGCCAGCAGCTTGGGCCCCACGACAGGGGACGCTTTCTTT. Its translation is CASSLGPTTGDAFF.